The subject of this entry is one T cell receptor (beta chain). The V gene's germline CDR1 is MGHRA and CDR2 YSYEKL. This CDR3 is built from 14 residues. Trimming took 8 bases from V and 6 from J; bases not matched to a gene: 9. This specimen comes from a study of cytomegalovirus exposure and HLA in healthy donors. Vbeta (60) and Jbeta (13) primers were used in the PCR. Sequencing was performed with immunoSEQ multiplex PCR; in TCRdb, only in-frame clones are kept and a portion is missing. Recorded here are about 190,000 clones; the top ten clones represent approximately 1%. This TCR was sampled from a young woman in good health and CMV-seropositive. This chain uses TRBV4-1 with TRBJ2-3; 9 bases are shared with TRBD2. The source material was PBMCs. Written as DNA, the CDR3 is TGCGCCAGCTCCCAAGCGGGAGGTGGCGATACGCAGTATTTT. Translated, it gives CASSQAGGGDTQYF.